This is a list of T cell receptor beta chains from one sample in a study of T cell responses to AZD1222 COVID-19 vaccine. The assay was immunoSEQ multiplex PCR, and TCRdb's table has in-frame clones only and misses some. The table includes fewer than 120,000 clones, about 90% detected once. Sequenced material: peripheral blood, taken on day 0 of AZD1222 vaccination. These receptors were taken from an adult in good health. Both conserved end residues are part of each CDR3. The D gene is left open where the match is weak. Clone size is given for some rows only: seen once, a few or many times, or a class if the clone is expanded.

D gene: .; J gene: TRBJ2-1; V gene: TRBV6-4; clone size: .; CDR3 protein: CASSAVGGGLNEQFF; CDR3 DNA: TGTGCCAGCAGTGCTGTCGGCGGGGGCCTAAATGAGCAGTTCTTC
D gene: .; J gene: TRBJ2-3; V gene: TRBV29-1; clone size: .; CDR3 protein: CSVEDHDVPTDTQYF; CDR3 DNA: TGCAGCGTTGAAGATCACGACGTCCCCACAGATACGCAGTATTTT
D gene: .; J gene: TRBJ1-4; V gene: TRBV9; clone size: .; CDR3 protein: CASSTRLYLPGLRGDRVEKLFF; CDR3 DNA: TGTGCCAGCAGCACGCGTCTATATTTACCGGGGCTAAGGGGCGATAGGGTTGAAAAACTGTTTTTT
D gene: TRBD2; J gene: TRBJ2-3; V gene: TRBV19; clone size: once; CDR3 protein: CATSLAGGDTQYF; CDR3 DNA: TGTGCCACCTCACTAGCGGGCGGCGATACGCAGTATTTT
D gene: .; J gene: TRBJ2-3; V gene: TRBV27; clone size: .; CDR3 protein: CASSPPVADTQYF; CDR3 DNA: TGTGCCAGCAGTCCCCCCGTTGCAGATACGCAGTATTTT
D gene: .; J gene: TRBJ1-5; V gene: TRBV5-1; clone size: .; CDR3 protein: CASSPEQGFGEPQHF; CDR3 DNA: TGCGCCAGCAGCCCCGAACAGGGTTTCGGAGAGCCCCAGCATTTT
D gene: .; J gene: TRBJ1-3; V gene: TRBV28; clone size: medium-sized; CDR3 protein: CASSTQTAPSSGNTIYF; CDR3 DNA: TGTGCCAGCAGTACCCAGACAGCGCCTAGCTCTGGAAACACCATATATTTT
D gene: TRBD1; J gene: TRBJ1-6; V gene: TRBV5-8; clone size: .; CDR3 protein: CASSKQGAQNSPLHF; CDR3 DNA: TGTGCCAGCAGCAAACAGGGGGCACAGAATTCACCCCTCCACTTT
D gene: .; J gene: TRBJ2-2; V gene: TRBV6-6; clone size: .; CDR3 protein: CAGSGTENTGELFF; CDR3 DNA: TGTGCCGGGAGCGGGACAGAAAACACCGGGGAGCTGTTTTTT
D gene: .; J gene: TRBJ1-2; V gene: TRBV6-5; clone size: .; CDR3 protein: CASSLSGGQAGYTF; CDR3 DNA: TGTGCCAGCAGTCTTTCAGGCGGCCAGGCTGGCTACACCTTC